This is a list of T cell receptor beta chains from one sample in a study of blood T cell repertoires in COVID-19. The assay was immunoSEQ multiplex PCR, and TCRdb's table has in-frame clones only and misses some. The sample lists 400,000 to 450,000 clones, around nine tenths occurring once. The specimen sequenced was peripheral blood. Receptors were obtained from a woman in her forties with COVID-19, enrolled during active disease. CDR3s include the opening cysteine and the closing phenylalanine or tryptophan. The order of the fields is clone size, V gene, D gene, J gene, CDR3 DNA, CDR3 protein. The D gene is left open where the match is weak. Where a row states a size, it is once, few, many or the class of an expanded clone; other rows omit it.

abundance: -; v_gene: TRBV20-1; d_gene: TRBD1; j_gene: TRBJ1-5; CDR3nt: TGCAGTGCTAGTCCATACAGGGGTGGAGGGCAGCCCCAGCATTTT; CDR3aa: CSASPYRGGGQPQHF
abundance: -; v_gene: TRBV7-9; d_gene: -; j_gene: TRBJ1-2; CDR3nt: TGTGCCAGCAGCTTAGGAGCTGGCTATGGCTACACCTTC; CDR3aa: CASSLGAGYGYTF
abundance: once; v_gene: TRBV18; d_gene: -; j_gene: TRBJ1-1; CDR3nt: TGTGCCAGCTCACCACTTGCTGAGGGCACGGGCACTGAAGCTTTCTTT; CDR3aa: CASSPLAEGTGTEAFF
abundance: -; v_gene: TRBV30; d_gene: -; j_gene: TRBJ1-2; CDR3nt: TGTGCCTGGAGTGTACCCCCGACAGAGTATGGCTACACCTTC; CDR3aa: CAWSVPPTEYGYTF
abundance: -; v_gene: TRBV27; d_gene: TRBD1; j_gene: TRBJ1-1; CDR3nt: TGTGCCAGCAGTTCGGACAGGGGGCGGACGAACACTGAAGCTTTCTTT; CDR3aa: CASSSDRGRTNTEAFF
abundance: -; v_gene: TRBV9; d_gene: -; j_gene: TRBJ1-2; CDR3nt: TGTGCCAGCAGCGGAAGGCCACTATGGGGCTACACCTTC; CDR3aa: CASSGRPLWGYTF
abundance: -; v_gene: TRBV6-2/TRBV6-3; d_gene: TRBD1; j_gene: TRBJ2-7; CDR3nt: TGTGCCAGCAGTTACTCCTTGGACAGGGGATACTCCTACGAGCAGTACTTC; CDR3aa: CASSYSLDRGYSYEQYF
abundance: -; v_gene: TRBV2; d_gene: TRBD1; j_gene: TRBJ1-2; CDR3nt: TGTGCCAGCAGTGAAACTCAGGGGGGTAACGGCTACACCTTC; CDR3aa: CASSETQGGNGYTF
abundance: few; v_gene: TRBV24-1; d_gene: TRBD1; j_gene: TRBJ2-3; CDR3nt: TGTGCCACCAGGGACAGGGAAATGGGCACAGATACGCAGTATTTT; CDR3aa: CATRDREMGTDTQYF
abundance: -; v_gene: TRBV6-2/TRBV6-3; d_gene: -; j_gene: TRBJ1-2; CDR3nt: TGTGCCAGCAGCCCGGGCCATTCCCGTTTTAACTATGGCTACACCTTC; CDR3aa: CASSPGHSRFNYGYTF
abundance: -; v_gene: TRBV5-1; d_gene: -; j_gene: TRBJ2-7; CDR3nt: TGCGCCAGCAGCTTCGACAGGTCGGGCGAGCAGTACTTC; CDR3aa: CASSFDRSGEQYF
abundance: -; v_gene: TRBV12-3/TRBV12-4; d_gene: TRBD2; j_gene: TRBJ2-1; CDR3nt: TGTGCCAGCAGTCTCGGGGGGACTGAGCAGTTCTTC; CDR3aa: CASSLGGTEQFF
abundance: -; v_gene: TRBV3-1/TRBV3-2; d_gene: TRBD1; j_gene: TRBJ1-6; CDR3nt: TGTGCCAGCAGCCTCTGGACAGGGGATTCACCCCTCCACTTT; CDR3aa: CASSLWTGDSPLHF
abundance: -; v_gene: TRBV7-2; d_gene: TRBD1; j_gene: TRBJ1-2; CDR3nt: TGTGCCAGCAGCTCCCGGGACAGGGGGGGAGGCTACACCTTC; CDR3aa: CASSSRDRGGGYTF
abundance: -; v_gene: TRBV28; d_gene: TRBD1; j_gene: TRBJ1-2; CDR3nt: TGTGCCAGCAGTTCTTCTTGGACAGGCTATGGCTACACCTTC; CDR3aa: CASSSSWTGYGYTF
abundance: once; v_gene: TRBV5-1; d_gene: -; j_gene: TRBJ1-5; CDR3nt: TGCGCCAGCAGCTCCACAGGGTTCGAACAGCCCCAGCATTTT; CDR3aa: CASSSTGFEQPQHF
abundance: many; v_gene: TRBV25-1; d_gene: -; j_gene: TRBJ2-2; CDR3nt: TGTGCCAACCTAAATGCGAACACCGGGGAGCTGTTTTTT; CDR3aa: CANLNANTGELFF
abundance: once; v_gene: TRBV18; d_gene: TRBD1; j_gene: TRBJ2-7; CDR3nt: TGTGCCAGCTCACAAGTACCCCCGGGACAGGGCTCTCGGGAGCAGTACTTC; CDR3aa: CASSQVPPGQGSREQYF
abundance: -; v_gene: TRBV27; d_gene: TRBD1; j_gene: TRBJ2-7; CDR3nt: TGTGCCAGCAGTTTATTCCGGGACAGAAGACCCTACGAGCAGTACTTC; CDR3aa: CASSLFRDRRPYEQYF
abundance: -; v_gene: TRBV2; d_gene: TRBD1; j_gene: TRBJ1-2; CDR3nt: TGTGCCAGCGGAGAGGGACAGATCTATGGCTACACCTTC; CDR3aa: CASGEGQIYGYTF
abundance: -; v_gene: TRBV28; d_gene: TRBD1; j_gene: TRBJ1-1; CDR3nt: TGTGCCAGTAGACAGGGTGAAGCTTTCTTT; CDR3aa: CASRQGEAFF
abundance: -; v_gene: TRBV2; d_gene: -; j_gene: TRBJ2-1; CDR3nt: TGTGCCAGCAGTGACTGGGGGGTAAAGTTCTTC; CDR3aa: CASSDWGVKFF
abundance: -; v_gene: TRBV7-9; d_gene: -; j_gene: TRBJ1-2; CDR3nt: TGTGCCAGCAGCTTAGAACGACAGCACCCCAGTAGGTATGGCTACACCTTC; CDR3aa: CASSLERQHPSRYGYTF
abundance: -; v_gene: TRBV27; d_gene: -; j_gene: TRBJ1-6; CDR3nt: TGTGCCAGCAGTTCCTTGGGGGGGCAGGGGACCTGGTCACCCCTCCACTTT; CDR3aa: CASSSLGGQGTWSPLHF
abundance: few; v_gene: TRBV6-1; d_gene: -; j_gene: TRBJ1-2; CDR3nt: TGTGCCAGCAGTGAAGTGATAGGGGAAGATAGCTATGGCTACACCTTC; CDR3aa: CASSEVIGEDSYGYTF
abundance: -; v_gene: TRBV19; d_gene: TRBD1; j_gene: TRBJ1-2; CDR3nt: TGTGCCAGTAGAGCCGGGACAGGCGAATCCTATGGCTACACCTTC; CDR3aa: CASRAGTGESYGYTF
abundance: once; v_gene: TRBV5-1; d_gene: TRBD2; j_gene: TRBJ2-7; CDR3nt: TGCGCCAGCAGTTTAGGACTAGCGGGGCTCTCCTACGAGCAGTACTTC; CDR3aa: CASSLGLAGLSYEQYF
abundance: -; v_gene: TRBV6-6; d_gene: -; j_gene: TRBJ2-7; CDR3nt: TGTGCCAGCAGTTACGGCCGCTACGAGCAGTACTTC; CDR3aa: CASSYGRYEQYF
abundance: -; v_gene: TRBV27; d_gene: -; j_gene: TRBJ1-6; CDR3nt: TGTGCCAGCAGTTTGACGGGGAGGGGGTATAATTCACCCCTCCACTTT; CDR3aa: CASSLTGRGYNSPLHF
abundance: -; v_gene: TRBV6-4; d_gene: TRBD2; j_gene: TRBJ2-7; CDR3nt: TGTGCCAGCAGTGCTATGAAGGGCGGGAGGGTGGCGTACGAGCAGTACTTC; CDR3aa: CASSAMKGGRVAYEQYF
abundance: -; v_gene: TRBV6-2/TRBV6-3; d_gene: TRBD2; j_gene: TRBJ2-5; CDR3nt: TGTGCCAGCAGTTTTCTAGCGGGAGATGTGGAGACCCAGTACTTC; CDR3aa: CASSFLAGDVETQYF
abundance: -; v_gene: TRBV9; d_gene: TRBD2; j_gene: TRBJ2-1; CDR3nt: TGTGCCAGCAGCGCCCGTCTCCAAAGCGGGGGAGACAATGAGCAGTTCTTC; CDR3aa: CASSARLQSGGDNEQFF
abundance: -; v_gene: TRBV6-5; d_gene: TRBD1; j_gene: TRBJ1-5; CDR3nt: TGTGCCAGCAGTTACTCATGGGGGGACAGTCAGCCCCAGCATTTT; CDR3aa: CASSYSWGDSQPQHF
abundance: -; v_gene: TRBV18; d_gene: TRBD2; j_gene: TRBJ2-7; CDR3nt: TGTGCCAGCTCACCAAAGGGGACTACTAGCTCCTACGAGCAGTACTTC; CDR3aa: CASSPKGTTSSYEQYF
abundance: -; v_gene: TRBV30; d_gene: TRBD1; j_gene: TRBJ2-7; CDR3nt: TGTGCCTGGAGTCCGTTCTGGGACAGTGATACCTACGAGCAGTACTTC; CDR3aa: CAWSPFWDSDTYEQYF
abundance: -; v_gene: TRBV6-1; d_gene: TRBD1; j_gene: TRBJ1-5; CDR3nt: TGTGCCAGCAGTGACGGGACAGGGGGCGGGCAGCCCCAGCATTTT; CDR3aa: CASSDGTGGGQPQHF
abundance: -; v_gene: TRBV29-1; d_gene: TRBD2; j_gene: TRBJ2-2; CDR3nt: TGCAGCGTTATAAGGTCGGGACTAGGAAGCACCGGGGAGCTGTTTTTT; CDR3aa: CSVIRSGLGSTGELFF
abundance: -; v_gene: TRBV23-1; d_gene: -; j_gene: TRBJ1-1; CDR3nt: TGCGCCTTCAAAGGGGCTGAAGCTTTCTTT; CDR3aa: CAFKGAEAFF
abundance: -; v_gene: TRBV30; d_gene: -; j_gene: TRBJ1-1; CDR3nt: TGTGCCTGGAGTTCTTCGAGGAACACTGAAGCTTTCTTT; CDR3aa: CAWSSSRNTEAFF
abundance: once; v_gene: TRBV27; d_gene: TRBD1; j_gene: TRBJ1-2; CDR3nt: TGTGCCAGCAGTTTATACGGCAGGGGGCTAAGTGGCTACACCTTC; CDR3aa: CASSLYGRGLSGYTF
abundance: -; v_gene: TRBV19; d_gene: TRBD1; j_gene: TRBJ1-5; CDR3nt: TGTGCCAGTAGTCCGCCGGGACAGGGGGCCCTCAGCAATCAGCCCCAGCATTTT; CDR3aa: CASSPPGQGALSNQPQHF
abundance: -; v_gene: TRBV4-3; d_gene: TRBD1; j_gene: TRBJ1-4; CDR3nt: TGCGCCAGCAGCCAAGATTTCGGGACAGGGGCTGAAAAACTGTTTTTT; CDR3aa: CASSQDFGTGAEKLFF
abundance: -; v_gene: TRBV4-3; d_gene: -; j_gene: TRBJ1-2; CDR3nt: TGCGCCAGCAGCCAAGATCGAGGTTCCTATGGCTACACCTTC; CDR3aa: CASSQDRGSYGYTF
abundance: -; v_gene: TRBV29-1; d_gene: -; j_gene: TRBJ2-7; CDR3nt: TGCAGCGTTGGGTACAGCTCCTACGAGCAGTACTTC; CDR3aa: CSVGYSSYEQYF
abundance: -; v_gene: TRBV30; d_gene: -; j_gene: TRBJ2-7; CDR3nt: TGTGCCTGGAAGAGGACCAGCGGACACGAGCAGTACTTC; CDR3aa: CAWKRTSGHEQYF
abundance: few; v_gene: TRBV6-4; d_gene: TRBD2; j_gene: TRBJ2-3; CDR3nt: TGTGCCAGCAGTGACAGCGGACTAGCGGGAGCAGATACGCAGTATTTT; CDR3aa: CASSDSGLAGADTQYF
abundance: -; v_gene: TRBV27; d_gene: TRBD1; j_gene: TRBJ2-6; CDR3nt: TGTGCCAGCAGTTTGGGGACAGTTGGGGCCAACGTCCTGACTTTC; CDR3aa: CASSLGTVGANVLTF